The rows below give T cell receptor beta chains drawn from one sample of a study of T cell responses to AZD1222 COVID-19 vaccine. Libraries were prepared by immunoSEQ multiplex PCR; TCRdb keeps only in-frame clonotypes and omits some of them. The sample holds some 160,000 clones; more than 90% are singletons and the top ten take 1.5% to 2%. The sample consisted of peripheral blood, taken on day 0 of AZD1222 vaccination. These receptors were taken from an adult in good health. Each CDR3 is given with its conserved first and last residue. The size of a clone is reported for some rows only, either as once, few or many, or as a class for expanded clones.

CDR3 | V | size | length
CASRPPRSGRSYEQYF | TRBV6-6 | . | 16
CASSSRTGGFGNEQFF | TRBV11-3 | . | 16
CASSPVAGGGETQYF | TRBV7-2 | . | 15
CASRETSSGGTQYF | TRBV2 | . | 14
CASTLLDGGHQPQHF | TRBV6-5 | . | 15
CAWSAGGYQPQHF | TRBV30 | . | 13
CSVGGRFILNTEAFF | TRBV29-1 | . | 15
CASSIRVAGSYEQYF | TRBV5-1 | . | 15
CASSGGTVSGNTIYF | TRBV11-1 | few | 15
CASSQCMQRVRTEAFF | TRBV23-1 | . | 16
CSVSDTYYEQYF | TRBV29-1 | . | 12
CASSDKSGGSPSWNEQFF | TRBV10-1 | . | 18
CASSWTGGFYNSPLHF | TRBV6-5 | . | 16
CASSLGAGGNEQFF | TRBV5-4 | . | 14
CASRIGPLNTGELFF | TRBV19 | . | 15
CASSEAADSSYEQYF | TRBV6-1 | . | 15
CASSLGGGDLGREAFF | TRBV5-1 | . | 16
CASSRDRTNNQPQHF | TRBV7-8 | . | 15